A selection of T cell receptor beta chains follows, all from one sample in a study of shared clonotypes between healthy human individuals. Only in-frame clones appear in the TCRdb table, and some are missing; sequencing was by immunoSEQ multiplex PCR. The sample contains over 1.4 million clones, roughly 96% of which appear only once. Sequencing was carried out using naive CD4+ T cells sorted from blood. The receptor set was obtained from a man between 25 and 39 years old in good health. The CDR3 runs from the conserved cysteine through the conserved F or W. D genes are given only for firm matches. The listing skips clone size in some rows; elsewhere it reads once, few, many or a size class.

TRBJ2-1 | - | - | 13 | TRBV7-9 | CASSHPKRNEQFF | TGTGCCAGCAGCCATCCTAAAAGAAATGAGCAGTTCTTC
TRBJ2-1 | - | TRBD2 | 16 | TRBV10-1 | CASSENGLAGDVEQFF | TGCGCCAGCAGTGAGAACGGACTAGCGGGAGATGTTGAGCAGTTCTTC
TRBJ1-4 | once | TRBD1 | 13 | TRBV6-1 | CASSGQGVGKLFF | TGTGCCAGCAGTGGACAGGGAGTAGGAAAACTGTTTTTT
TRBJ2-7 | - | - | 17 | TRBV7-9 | CASSLAVGPQTNYEQYF | TGTGCCAGCAGCTTAGCGGTGGGACCCCAGACCAACTACGAGCAGTACTTC
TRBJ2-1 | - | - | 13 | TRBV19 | CASRPLGVYEQFF | TGTGCCAGTAGGCCCCTAGGGGTATATGAGCAGTTCTTC
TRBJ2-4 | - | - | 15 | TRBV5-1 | CASSPLGGGKNIQYF | TGCGCCAGCAGCCCCCTGGGGGGAGGCAAAAACATTCAGTACTTC
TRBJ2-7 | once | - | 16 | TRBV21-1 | CASSSFTGTGAYEQYF | TGTGCCAGCAGCTCTTTCACCGGGACGGGAGCCTACGAGCAGTACTTC
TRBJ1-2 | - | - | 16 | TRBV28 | CASSLSQHGARYGYTF | TGTGCCAGCAGTTTGAGTCAGCACGGGGCTCGTTATGGCTACACCTTC
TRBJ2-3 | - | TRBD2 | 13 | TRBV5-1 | CASSQLAGDTQYF | TGCGCCAGCAGTCAACTAGCGGGAGATACGCAGTATTTT
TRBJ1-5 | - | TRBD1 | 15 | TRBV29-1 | CSVREGQGSNQPQHF | TGCAGCGTACGCGAGGGACAGGGAAGCAATCAGCCCCAGCATTTT
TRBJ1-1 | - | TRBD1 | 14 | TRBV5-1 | CASSLDRGGTEAFF | TGCGCCAGCAGCCTTGACAGGGGAGGTACTGAAGCTTTCTTT
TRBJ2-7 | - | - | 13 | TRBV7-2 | CASSRGGAYEQYF | TGTGCCAGCAGCAGGGGGGGGGCCTACGAGCAGTACTTC
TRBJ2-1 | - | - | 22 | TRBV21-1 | CASSKRGITSGERASSYNEQFF | TGTGCCAGCAGCAAAAGGGGGATTACTAGCGGGGAAAGGGCCAGCTCCTACAATGAGCAGTTCTTC
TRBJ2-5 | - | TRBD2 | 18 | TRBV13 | CASSPSPQLAGGWETQYF | TGTGCCAGCAGCCCATCCCCTCAACTAGCGGGAGGGTGGGAGACCCAGTACTTC